This T cell receptor beta chain was captured in a study of a mutant IDH1 vaccine in newly diagnosed glioma. Study details: Previous treatment comprised radiotherapy, temozolomide, or both, mostly both.

V gave up 3 bases and J gave up 3 bases; unmatched junction bases: 10. The CDR3 has 16 residues. Germline-derived CDR1 and CDR2 are MDHEN and SYDVKM. Only in-frame clones appear in the TCRdb table, and some are missing; sequencing was by immunoSEQ multiplex PCR. The table has about 69,000 clones, about 86% seen once; the top ten hold around 3%. The time point was: baseline, week 1 (first vaccination visit). The treatment here: pre-vaccination baseline after standard-of-care therapy. Astrocytomas that were new, WHO grade 3 or 4, IDH1-mutant and ATRX-lost were present in the donors. This clone was seen only a few times.

The chain uses TRBV28 and TRBJ2-7; 8 nucleotides match TRBD1. This receptor was identified in a man between 25 and 39 years old with glioma. Here the sequenced sample was PBMCs, taken from a glioma patient treated with radiotherapy, temozolomide or both. The CDR3 DNA sequence: TGTGCCAGCAGTTTTCCCGCCGGGACAGGAAGCTACGAGCAGTACTTC. Translating gives CASSFPAGTGSYEQYF.